The TCR beta chain described here comes from a study of OX40 agonist ivuxolimab in advanced cancers. Study background: The group had a mean age of roughly 56 years, ranged from roughly 23 to 79, and was less than 85% male. Partial responses occurred in Three dose-escalation patients, one with hepatocellular carcinoma and two with cutaneous melanoma. Study observations and caveats: Expanded peripheral T-cell antigen specificity went undetermined.

Clones were sequenced by immunoSEQ multiplex PCR, and TCRdb holds only the in-frame ones, with some missing. Among about 46,000 clones, over 75% were seen once, and the ten largest hold roughly 54%. A remark on this clone: Its target is not known.

This material consisted of CD4+ or CD8+ T cells sorted from blood, taken in a trial of the OX40 agonist ivuxolimab. The sequence came from an adult with an advanced solid tumor such as melanoma, head and neck, liver or kidney cancer.

This CDR3 is CASSLRRTLPNQPQHF. CDR3 in DNA: TGTGCCAGCAGCCTACGACGAACTCTACCAAATCAGCCCCAGCATTTT. J is TRBJ1-5 and V is TRBV5-6, with unresolved D. CDR3 length: 16 residues. Germline V gives CDR1 SGHDT, CDR2 YYEEEE. V was trimmed by 4 bases and J by 4 bases, leaving 18 bases between them.